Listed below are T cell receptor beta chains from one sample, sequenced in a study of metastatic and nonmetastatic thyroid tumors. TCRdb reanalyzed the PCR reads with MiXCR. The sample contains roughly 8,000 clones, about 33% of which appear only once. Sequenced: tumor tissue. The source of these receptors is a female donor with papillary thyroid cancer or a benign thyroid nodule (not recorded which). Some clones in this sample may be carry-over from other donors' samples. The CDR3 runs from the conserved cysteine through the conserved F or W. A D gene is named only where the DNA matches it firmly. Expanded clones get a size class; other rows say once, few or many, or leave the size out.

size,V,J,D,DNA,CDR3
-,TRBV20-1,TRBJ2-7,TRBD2,TGCAGTGCTAGTCATAGCGGGGGTGCACCTCCGTGCTCCTACGAGCAGTACTTC,CSASHSGGAPPCSYEQYF
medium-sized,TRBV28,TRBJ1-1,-,TGTGCCAGCAAAAGGTCGGAAGGAAGGAACACTGAAGCTTTCTTT,CASKRSEGRNTEAFF
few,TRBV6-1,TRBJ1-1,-,TGTGCCAGTCCCTTTAACCTTAACACTGAAGCTTTCTTT,CASPFNLNTEAFF
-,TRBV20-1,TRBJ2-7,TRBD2,TGCAGTGCGAGGTGGGGTCTAGCGGGAGGTTACGAGCAGTACTTC,CSARWGLAGGYEQYF
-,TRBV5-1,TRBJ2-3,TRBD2,TGCGCCAGCAGCTTGGGTCCGGGGGGTCCTATCACAGATACGCAGTATTTT,CASSLGPGGPITDTQYF
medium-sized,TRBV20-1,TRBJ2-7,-,TGCAGTGTCCAGGGACACGAGCAGTACTTC,CSVQGHEQYF
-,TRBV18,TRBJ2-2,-,TGTGCCAGCTCACCACGGGACTGGGCGAACACCGGGGAGCTGTTTTTT,CASSPRDWANTGELFF
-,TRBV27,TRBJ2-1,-,TGTGCCAGCAGTTACGGGAATACCTACAATGAGCAGTTCTTC,CASSYGNTYNEQFF
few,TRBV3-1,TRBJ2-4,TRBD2,TGTGCCAGCAGCTGGACTAGCGGAGAGAAAAACATTCAGTACTTC,CASSWTSGEKNIQYF
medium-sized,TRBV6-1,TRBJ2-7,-,TGTGCCACCATCAGGGGAAACGAGCAGTACTTC,CATIRGNEQYF
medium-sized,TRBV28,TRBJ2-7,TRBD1,TGTGCCAGCAGTTCGAGACAGGGCTTCCACGAGCAGTACTTC,CASSSRQGFHEQYF
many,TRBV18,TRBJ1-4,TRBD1,TGTGCCAGCTCATCAGGACAGGGGGTTTCTAATGAAAAACTGTTTTTT,CASSSGQGVSNEKLFF
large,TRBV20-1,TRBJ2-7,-,TGCAGTGCTAGAGATCGGCAGTTAGGTGGGTACGAGCAGTACTTC,CSARDRQLGGYEQYF
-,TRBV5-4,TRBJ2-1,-,TGTGCCAGCAGCTTGGATCAGAGGGGGAATCAGCAGTTCTTC,CASSLDQRGNQQFF
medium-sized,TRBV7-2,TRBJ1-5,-,TGTGCCAGCAGCTTGACGGATCAGCCCCAGCATTTT,CASSLTDQPQHF
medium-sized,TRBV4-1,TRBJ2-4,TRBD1,TGCGCCAGCAGCCAAGAGCCCCCCGGGACAGATGTAGCCAAAAACATTCAGTACTTC,CASSQEPPGTDVAKNIQYF
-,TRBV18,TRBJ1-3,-,TGTGCCAGCTCACCCCGGCAGGTTCAGCCCGGCTCTGGAAGCACGAGATATTTT,CASSPRQVQPGSGSTRYF
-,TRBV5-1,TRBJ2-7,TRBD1,TGCGCCAGCAGCTCTCCGGGACAGGCCTACGAGCAGTACTTC,CASSSPGQAYEQYF
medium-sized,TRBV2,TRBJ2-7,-,TGTGCCAGCAGTGTCGCAGTGCCCGTCGAGCAGTACTTC,CASSVAVPVEQYF
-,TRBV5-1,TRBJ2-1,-,TGCGCCAGCAGCTTGGATGACAGCTCCTACAATGAGCAGTTCTTC,CASSLDDSSYNEQFF
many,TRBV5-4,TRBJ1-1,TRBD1,TGTGCCAGCAGCCACCCGGGACAGATGAACACTGAAGCTTTCTTT,CASSHPGQMNTEAFF
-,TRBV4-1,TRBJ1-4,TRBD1,TGCGCCAGCAGCCAACCTCGGGACAGCACTAATGAAAAACTGTTTTTT,CASSQPRDSTNEKLFF
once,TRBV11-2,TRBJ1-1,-,TGTGCCAGCAGCCAGGATATTGACACTGAAGCTTTCTTT,CASSQDIDTEAFF
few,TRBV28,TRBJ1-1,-,TGTGCCAGCATTTGGGGATTAACAGGGTCCGACGAAGCTTTCTTT,CASIWGLTGSDEAFF
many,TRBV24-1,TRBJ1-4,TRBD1,TGTGCCACCAGTGAGGGGACAGCAACTAATGAAAAACTGTTTTTT,CATSEGTATNEKLFF
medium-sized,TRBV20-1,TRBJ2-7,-,TGCAGTGCTTCCCAGGGGGGCCTAAGAGAGGACGAGCAGTACTTC,CSASQGGLREDEQYF
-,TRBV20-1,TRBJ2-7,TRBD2,TGCAGTGCTAGGACTAGCGGGAGGGCCTACGAGCAGTACTTC,CSARTSGRAYEQYF
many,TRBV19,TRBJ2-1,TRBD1,TGTGCCAGTAGTATCGGGTTTCACAGGGGATACAATGAGCAGTTCTTC,CASSIGFHRGYNEQFF
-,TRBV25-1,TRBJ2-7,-,TGTGCCAGCAGTGCAGGGACGGTCGACGAGCAGTACTTC,CASSAGTVDEQYF
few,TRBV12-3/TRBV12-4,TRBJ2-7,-,TGTGCCAGCAGATATACAGGTGCCTACGAGCAGTACTTC,CASRYTGAYEQYF
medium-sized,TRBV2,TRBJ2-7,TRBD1,TGTGCCAGCAGTACAGGGGCTTTGGGGACCTACGAGCAGTACTTC,CASSTGALGTYEQYF
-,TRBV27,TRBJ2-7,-,TGTGCCAGCAGTTTAGTTTCGGGATTCAAGAGGTCCTACGAGCAGTACTTC,CASSLVSGFKRSYEQYF
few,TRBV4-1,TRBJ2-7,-,TGCGCCAGCAGCCAAGAGGCGTTGGGTTACGAGCAGTACTTC,CASSQEALGYEQYF